These 10 T cell receptor beta chains came from one sample sequenced in a study of blood T cells in healthy people across ages. Primers used in a second PCR of roughly 6 to 11 cycles were a sample-barcoded 5' primer and a J-beta primer mix. TCRdb reprocessed the 5' RACE reads with MiXCR, giving one entry per CDR3 protein. The sample contains about 1.5 million distinct CDR3 sequences, about 45% of which appear only once. Sequences were obtained from blood. These receptors originate from a woman aged 18-29 years in good health.

V is TRBV20-1 and J is TRBJ1-1; D is possibly TRBD1 (5 bases). The ends were cut back, 6 bases at V and 0 bases at J, with 11 bases in the middle. Germline CDR1 and CDR2: DFQATT and SNEGSKA (reference sequence). The CDR3 runs 13 residues. CDR3 region: CSAQGLLNTEAFF. CDR3 DNA sequence: TGCAGTGCCCAGGGACTGCTGAACACTGAAGCTTTCTTT.

This clonotype was counted between two and nine times. The genes are TRBV3-1 and TRBJ2-7, with a weak D call TRBD2 (6 bases). V lost 1 base, J lost 0 bases, and 16 bases lay in between. CDR3 size: 17 residues. Germline CDR1 and CDR2: LGHDT and YNNKEL (reference sequence). CDR3 nucleotide sequence: TGTGCCAGCAGCCAAGGAGTACTAGCCGTTAGCTCCTACGAGCAGTACTTC. It is translated as CASSQGVLAVSSYEQYF.

The chain combines TRBV30 with TRBJ1-1, with D possibly TRBD1 on 6 matching bases. The V gene's germline CDR1 is GTSNPN and CDR2 SVGIG (reference sequence). V shed 2 bases and J shed 1 base, with 14 bases lying between them. The CDR3 runs to 15 residues. The CDR3 loop reads CAWSPLDRRNTEAFF. The CDR3 DNA sequence: TGTGCCTGGAGTCCCCTCGACAGGAGGAACACTGAAGCTTTCTTT. The variable domain in full, with the rest retrieved from reference TRBV30 and TRBJ1-1, is SQTIHQWPATLVQPVGSPLSLECTVEGTSNPNLYWYRQAAGRGLQLLFYSVGIGQISSEVPQNLSASRPQDRQFILSSKKLLLSDSGFYLCAWSPLDRRNTEAFFGQGTRLTVV.

This chain links TRBV29-1 with TRBJ1-2; no firm D call. Trimming pared 5 bases from V and 8 bases from J, leaving 12 bases between. Germline V gene lookup returns CDR1 SQVTM and CDR2 ANQGSEA. The CDR3 runs 11 residues. The CDR3 nucleotides are TGCAGCGTTATTGAGGGCGAGGGCTACACCTTC. Translated, it gives CSVIEGEGYTF.

This clonotype was found a few times. The chain uses TRBV6-5 and TRBJ1-5; 7 bases agree with TRBD1. Per the germline V gene, CDR1 is MNHEY and CDR2 is SVGAGI. The CDR3 contains 14 residues. The junction had 6 bases not matched to a gene; V was cut back by 5 bases and J by 5 bases. The CDR3 DNA sequence: TGTGCCAGCAGTCAACGACAGGGCCATCAGCCCCAGCATTTT. As protein: CASSQRQGHQPQHF.

This clonotype was detected only a few times. V gene TRBV12-3 or TRBV12-4 combines with J gene TRBJ2-1; 11 nucleotides align to TRBD2. The V gene end was trimmed by 5 bases and the J gene end by 8 bases; junction bases not matched to a gene: 11. CDR3 length: 16 amino acids. CDR3 in DNA: TGTGCCAGCAGTGTCATAACTAGCGGGAGATTCCATGAGCAGTTCTTC. Its translation: CASSVITSGRFHEQFF.

The gene calls are TRBV4-2 and TRBJ2-1, with 8 nucleotides matching TRBD2. Per the germline V gene, CDR1 is LGHNA and CDR2 is YNFKEQ. Unmatched junction bases numbered 4, after V lost 3 bases and J lost 3 bases. The CDR3 is 15 amino acids. The CDR3 protein is CASSHSGIRYNEQFF. The CDR3 nucleotides are TGTGCCAGCAGCCATAGCGGGATTCGCTACAATGAGCAGTTCTTC.

This clonotype was counted a single time. The chain is built from TRBV10-3 and TRBJ1-2; 10 bases map to TRBD1. V shed 2 bases, J shed 9 bases, and the junction held 15 bases outside the gene matches. Looked up from germline, CDR1 is ENHRY and CDR2 is SYGVKD. This CDR3 spans 17 amino acids. The CDR3 nucleotides read TGTGCCATCAGTGAGCTCGGACAGGGGGTACGGTTCGATAGCTACACCTTC. This translates into CAISELGQGVRFDSYTF.

In its sample, this clonotype was seen many times. The V and J genes are TRBV12-3 or TRBV12-4 and TRBJ2-1, with 9 bases lining up with TRBD2. V was pared by 6 bases and J by 0 bases, with 3 bases of the junction left unmatched. The CDR3 consists of 15 residues. The CDR3, as DNA: TGTGCCAGCAGCTGGACTAGCGCCTCCTACAATGAGCAGTTCTTC. This codes for CASSWTSASYNEQFF.

The CDR3 region has the DNA TGTGCCAGCAGCGTATCTCATTCCAATGAGCAGTTCTTC. The encoded protein is CASSVSHSNEQFF. The gene calls are TRBV9 and TRBJ2-1; D is uncertain. Looked up from germline, CDR1 is SGDLS and CDR2 is YYNGEE. The CDR3 loop spans 13 amino acids. V was clipped by 1 base and J by 6 bases, with 8 bases between them.